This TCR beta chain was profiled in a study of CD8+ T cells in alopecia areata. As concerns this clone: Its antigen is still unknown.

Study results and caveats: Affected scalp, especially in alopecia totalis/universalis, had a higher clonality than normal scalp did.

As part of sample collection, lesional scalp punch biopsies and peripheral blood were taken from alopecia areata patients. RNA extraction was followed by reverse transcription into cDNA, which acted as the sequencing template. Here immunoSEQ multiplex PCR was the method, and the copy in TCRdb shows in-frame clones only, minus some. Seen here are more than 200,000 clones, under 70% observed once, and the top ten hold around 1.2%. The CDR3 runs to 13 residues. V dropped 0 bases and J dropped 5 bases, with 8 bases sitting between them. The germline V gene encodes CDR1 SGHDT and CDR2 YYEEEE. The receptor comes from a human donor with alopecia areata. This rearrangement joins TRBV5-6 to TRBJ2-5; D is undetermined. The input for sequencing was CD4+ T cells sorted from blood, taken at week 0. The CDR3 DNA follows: TGTGCCAGCAGCTTGGGCCTTCGGGAGACCCAGTACTTC. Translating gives CASSLGLRETQYF.